The TCR beta chain under discussion was sequenced for a study of blood T cell repertoires in COVID-19. This clone turned up a few times. Repertoires were generated with immunoSEQ multiplex PCR, while TCRdb's copy carries only in-frame clones and drops some. The sample holds roughly 400,000 clones; nearly 90% are singletons and the top ten take 1.4%. There are 18 residues in the CDR3. The trim removed 7 bases at V and 1 base at J, leaving 8 bases unmatched. Germline V lookup: CDR1 LNHDA, CDR2 SQIVND (reference sequence). The specimen sequenced was PBMCs or T cells enriched from blood (not recorded which). The chain uses TRBV19 and TRBJ2-4; 15 bases fit TRBD2. The receptor comes from a woman between 18 and 29 years old who had been exposed to COVID-19. This chain's CDR3 is CASTRGLAGGAAKNIQYF. The CDR3 region has the DNA TGTGCCAGTACAAGGGGACTAGCGGGAGGTGCGGCCAAAAACATTCAGTACTTC.